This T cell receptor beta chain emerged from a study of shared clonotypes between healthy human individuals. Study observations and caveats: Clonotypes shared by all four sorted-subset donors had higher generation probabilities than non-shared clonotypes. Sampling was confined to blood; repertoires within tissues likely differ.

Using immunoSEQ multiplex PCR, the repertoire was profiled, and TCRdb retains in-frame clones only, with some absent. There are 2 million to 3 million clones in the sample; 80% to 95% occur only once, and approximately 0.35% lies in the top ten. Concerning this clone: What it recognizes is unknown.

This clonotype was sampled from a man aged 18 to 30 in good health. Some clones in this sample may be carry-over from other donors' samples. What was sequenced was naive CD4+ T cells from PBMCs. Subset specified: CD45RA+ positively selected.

The CDR3 is CASSEAGAGNEKLFF. The DNA of the CDR3 is TGTGCCAGCAGTGAAGCAGGGGCCGGGAATGAAAAACTGTTTTTT. V is TRBV25-1 and J is TRBJ1-4, with D maybe TRBD1 (6 bases). Germline V CDR1 and CDR2: MGHDK, SYGVNS. The CDR3 covers 15 residues. Deletions cut 2 bases from V and 5 bases from J, with 12 bases between.